This TCR beta chain was sequenced in a study of blood T cell repertoires in COVID-19. Original handling: Scientists estimated how many nucleated cells there were by amplifying reference gene primers. The table came from immunoSEQ multiplex PCR; TCRdb's copy has only in-frame clones and leaves some out. D and trimming were read from the DNA, whereas the V and J calls and clone size are those reported in that table. The sample shows a few hundred thousand clones, 88% of them seen only once. V lost 2 bases, J lost 0 bases, and 11 bases lay in between. Per germline, CDR1 GTSNPN and CDR2 SVGIG (reference sequence). This CDR3 contains 15 residues.

This sequence joins TRBV30 and TRBJ1-3; D is uncertain. The receptor was derived from a woman younger than 30 who had recovered from COVID-19. The sequencing sample was made of PBMCs or T cells enriched from blood (not recorded which). The CDR3 nucleotides are TGTGCCTGGAGTCCCGCCCGGAGCTCTGGAAACACCATATATTTT. Translated: CAWSPARSSGNTIYF. Full variable domain (outside the CDR3, taken from reference TRBV30 and TRBJ1-3): SQTIHQWPATLVQPVGSPLSLECTVEGTSNPNLYWYRQAAGRGLQLLFYSVGIGQISSEVPQNLSASRPQDRQFILSSKKLLLSDSGFYLCAWSPARSSGNTIYFGEGSWLTVV.